This TCR beta chain was captured by sequencing in a study of patients and donors after allogeneic stem cell transplantation. The CDR3 consists of 18 residues. CDR1 and CDR2 (germline): MDHEN, SYDVKM. Trimming removed 3 bases from V and 3 bases from J, with 20 bases in between. This clonotype was counted only a few times. TCRdb used MiXCR to reprocess the RT-PCR reads, holding one entry per CDR3 protein. The top ten clones hold roughly 10% of a sample with approximately 200,000 distinct CDR3 sequences, around 41% of them seen once. The source material was blood, either unsorted or a sorted T cell fraction (not recorded which). The V call is TRBV28, the J call TRBJ1-4; D unresolved. The clonotype was recovered from a human donor who was either an allogeneic HSCT recipient or a stem cell or donor lymphocyte infusion donor (not recorded which). It is not recorded whose cells these are; they may come from a transplant donor. As DNA, the CDR3 is TGTGCCAGCAGTTTCGCCGGAACAACCAACTCCGCTAATGAAAAACTGTTTTTT. The encoded protein is CASSFAGTTNSANEKLFF.